These 5 T cell receptor beta chains were sequenced from one sample in a study of blood T cell repertoires in COVID-19. The assay was immunoSEQ multiplex PCR, and TCRdb's table has in-frame clones only and misses some. Of some 150,000 clones listed, 84% are singletons. The specimen sequenced was peripheral blood. These receptors came from a human donor in a cohort sampled during active COVID-19.

Only a few counts were recorded for this clone. This chain joins TRBV4-1 and TRBJ2-7; D might be TRBD2 (7 bases). This CDR3 is 13 amino acids long. V was cut by 5 bases and J by 9 bases, with 17 bases left in between. The germline V gene has CDR1 MGHRA and CDR2 YSYEKL. The CDR3 DNA is TGCGCCAGCAGCGATACAGGGACGGGGGGGCAGTACTTC. This sequence encodes CASSDTGTGGQYF.

V is TRBV6-5 and J is TRBJ2-3; 8 positions agree with TRBD1. The CDR3 length is 15 residues. Germline assignment: CDR1 MNHEY and CDR2 SVGAGI. Unmatched junction bases numbered 5, after V lost 4 bases and J lost 2 bases. The CDR3 DNA follows: TGTGCCAGCAGTTCACGACAGGGGTACACAGATACGCAGTATTTT. This sequence encodes CASSSRQGYTDTQYF.

V and J are TRBV7-3 and TRBJ2-2; D gene ambiguous. CDR1 and CDR2 from the germline V gene are SGHTA and FQGTGA. V was trimmed by 2 bases and J by 4 bases, leaving 8 bases between them. This CDR3 comprises 14 residues. The CDR3 DNA reads TGTGCCAGCAGCTTATCTCCAGGCACCGGGGAGCTGTTTTTT. It translates to CASSLSPGTGELFF.

The J gene is TRBJ1-1, the V gene TRBV2, with TRBD1 matching 7 bases. CDR3 length equals 14 residues. Germline CDR1 SNHLY, CDR2 FYNNEI. The V gene end was trimmed by 5 bases and the J gene end by 3 bases; junction bases not matched to a gene: 6. CDR3 sequence: CASSTDTGDTEAFF. The CDR3 DNA sequence: TGTGCCAGCAGTACGGACACAGGGGACACTGAAGCTTTCTTT.

V and J are TRBV20-1 and TRBJ1-2; D not resolved. The CDR3 is made up of 13 amino acids. Trimming pared 3 bases from V and 0 bases from J, leaving 8 bases between. The germline V gene encodes CDR1 DFQATT and CDR2 SNEGSKA (reference sequence). This CDR3 is CSASMQSNYGYTF. The DNA for the CDR3 is TGCAGTGCTAGTATGCAGTCTAACTATGGCTACACCTTC.